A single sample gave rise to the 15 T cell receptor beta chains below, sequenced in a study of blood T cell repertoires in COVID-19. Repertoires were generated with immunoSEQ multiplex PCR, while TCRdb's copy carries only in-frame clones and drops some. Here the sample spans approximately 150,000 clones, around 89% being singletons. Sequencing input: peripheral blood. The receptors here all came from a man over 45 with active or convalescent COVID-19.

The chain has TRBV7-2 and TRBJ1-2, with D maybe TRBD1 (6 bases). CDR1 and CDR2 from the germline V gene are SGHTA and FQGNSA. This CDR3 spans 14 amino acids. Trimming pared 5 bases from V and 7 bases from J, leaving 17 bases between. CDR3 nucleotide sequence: TGTGCCAGCAGCGTGACAACAGGGACTATTGGCTACACCTTC. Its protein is CASSVTTGTIGYTF.

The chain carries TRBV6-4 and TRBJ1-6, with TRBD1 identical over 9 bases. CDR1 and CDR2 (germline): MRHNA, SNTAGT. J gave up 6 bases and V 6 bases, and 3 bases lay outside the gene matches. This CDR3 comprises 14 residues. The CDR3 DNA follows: TGTGCCAGCAGGCAGGACAGGGGTAATTCACCCCTCCACTTT. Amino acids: CASRQDRGNSPLHF.

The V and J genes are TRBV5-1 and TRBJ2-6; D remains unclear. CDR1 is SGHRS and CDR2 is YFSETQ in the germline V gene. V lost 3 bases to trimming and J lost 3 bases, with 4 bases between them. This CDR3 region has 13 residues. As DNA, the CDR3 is TGCGCCAGCAGCTCGGGTGGGGCCAACGTCCTGACTTTC. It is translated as CASSSGGANVLTF.

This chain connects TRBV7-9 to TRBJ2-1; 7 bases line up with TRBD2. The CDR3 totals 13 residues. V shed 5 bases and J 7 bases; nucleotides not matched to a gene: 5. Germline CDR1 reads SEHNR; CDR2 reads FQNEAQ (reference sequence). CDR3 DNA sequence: TGTGCCAGCAGCCCGATGGGGGGGAATGAGCAGTTCTTC. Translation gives CASSPMGGNEQFF.

The CDR3 coding sequence is TGTGCCAGCAGCCAAGTTGATCGGGGGAGGGCCGAAGCTTTCTTT. Encoded protein: CASSQVDRGRAEAFF. This sequence joins TRBV4-2 and TRBJ1-1; tentative D call: TRBD1 (5 bases). This CDR3 has 15 amino acids. Germline CDR1 LGHNA, CDR2 YNFKEQ. V was shortened by 1 base and J by 8 bases, with 17 bases between the two germline ends.

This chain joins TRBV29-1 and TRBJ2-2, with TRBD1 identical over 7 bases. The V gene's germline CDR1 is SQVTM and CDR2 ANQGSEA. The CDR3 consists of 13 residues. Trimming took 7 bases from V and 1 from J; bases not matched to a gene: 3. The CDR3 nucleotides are TGCAGCGGAAGACAGGGGAACACCGGGGAGCTGTTTTTT. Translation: CSGRQGNTGELFF.

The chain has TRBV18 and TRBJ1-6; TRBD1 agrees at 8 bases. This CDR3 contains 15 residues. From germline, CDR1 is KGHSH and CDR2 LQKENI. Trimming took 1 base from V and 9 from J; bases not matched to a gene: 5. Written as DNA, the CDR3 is TGTGCCAGCTCACCACGTCAGGGGGCGCCTTCACCCCTCCACTTT. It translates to CASSPRQGAPSPLHF.

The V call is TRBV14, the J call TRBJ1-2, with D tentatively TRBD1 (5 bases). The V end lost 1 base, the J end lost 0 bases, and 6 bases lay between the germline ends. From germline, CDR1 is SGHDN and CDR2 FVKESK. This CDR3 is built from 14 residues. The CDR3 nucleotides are TGTGCCAGCAGCCAAGTACAGGCTAACTATGGCTACACCTTC. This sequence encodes CASSQVQANYGYTF.

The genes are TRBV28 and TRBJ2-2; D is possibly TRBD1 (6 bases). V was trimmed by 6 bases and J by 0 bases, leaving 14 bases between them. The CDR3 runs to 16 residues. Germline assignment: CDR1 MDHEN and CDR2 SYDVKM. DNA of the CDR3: TGTGCCAGCAGCCAGAACAGGGCGTCGAACACCGGGGAGCTGTTTTTT. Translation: CASSQNRASNTGELFF.

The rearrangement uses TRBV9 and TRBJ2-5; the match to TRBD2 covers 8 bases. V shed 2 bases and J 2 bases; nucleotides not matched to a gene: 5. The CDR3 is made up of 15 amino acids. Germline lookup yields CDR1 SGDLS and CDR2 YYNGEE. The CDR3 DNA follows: TGTGCCAGCAGCGTGCGGGGGGCGCCGCAAGAGACCCAGTACTTC. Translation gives CASSVRGAPQETQYF.

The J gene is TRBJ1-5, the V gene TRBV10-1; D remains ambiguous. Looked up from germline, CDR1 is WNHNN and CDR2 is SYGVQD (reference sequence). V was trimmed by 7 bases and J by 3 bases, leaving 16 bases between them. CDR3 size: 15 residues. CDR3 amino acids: CASKQAAITNQPQHF. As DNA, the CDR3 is TGCGCCAGCAAGCAGGCAGCCATAACCAATCAGCCCCAGCATTTT.

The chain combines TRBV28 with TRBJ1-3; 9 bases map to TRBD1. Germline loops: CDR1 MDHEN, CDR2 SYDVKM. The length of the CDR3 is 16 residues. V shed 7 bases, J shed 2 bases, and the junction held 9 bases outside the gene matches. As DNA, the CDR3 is TGTGCCAGCAATATTAACAGGGGGCAGACTGGAAACACCATATATTTT. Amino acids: CASNINRGQTGNTIYF.

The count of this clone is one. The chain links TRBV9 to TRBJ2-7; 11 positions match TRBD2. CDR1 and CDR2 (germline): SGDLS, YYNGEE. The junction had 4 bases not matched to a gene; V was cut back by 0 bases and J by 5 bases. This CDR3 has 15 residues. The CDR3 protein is CASSVVAGGPHEQYF. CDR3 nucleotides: TGTGCCAGCAGCGTAGTAGCGGGGGGGCCCCACGAGCAGTACTTC.

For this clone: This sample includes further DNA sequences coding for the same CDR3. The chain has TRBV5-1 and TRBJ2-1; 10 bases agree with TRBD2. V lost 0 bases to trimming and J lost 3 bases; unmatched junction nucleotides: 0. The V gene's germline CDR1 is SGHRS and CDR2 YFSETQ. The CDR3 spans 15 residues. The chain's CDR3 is CASSLGTSGYNEQFF. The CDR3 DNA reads TGCGCCAGCAGCTTGGGGACTAGCGGCTACAATGAGCAGTTCTTC.

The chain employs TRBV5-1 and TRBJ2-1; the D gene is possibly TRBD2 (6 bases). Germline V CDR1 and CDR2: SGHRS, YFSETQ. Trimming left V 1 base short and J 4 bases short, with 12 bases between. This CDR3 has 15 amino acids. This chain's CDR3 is CASSLSSGLYNEQFF. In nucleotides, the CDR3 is TGCGCCAGCAGCTTGAGTAGCGGTCTATACAATGAGCAGTTCTTC. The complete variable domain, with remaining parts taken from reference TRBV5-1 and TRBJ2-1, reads KAGVTQTPRYLIKTRGQQVTLSCSPISGHRSVSWYQQTPGQGLQFLFEYFSETQRNKGNFPGRFSGRQFSNSRSEMNVSTLELGDSALYLCASSLSSGLYNEQFFGPGTRLTVL.